The entry below gives a single TCR beta chain sequence along with its context. Its antigen remains unidentified. The V gene end was trimmed by 5 bases and the J gene end by 8 bases; junction bases not matched to a gene: 9. The CDR3 spans 14 residues. CDR1 is SGHVS, CDR2 FNYEAQ, per germline. This sample was taken from a study of T-cell reconstitution after alpha-beta-depleted transplantation in children. Regarding the study as a whole: By about two months after transplant, alpha-beta T cells reportedly arose from several hundred graft clones that had expanded. Newly generated T cells supplied most T-cell counts and diversity one year post-transplant. At day 60, the high TCRbeta diversity found in some patients originated from recipient T cells and thymic progenitors that had survived.

Preparation of the TCRbeta library used unique molecular identifiers. TCRdb fed the PCR reads into MiXCR, producing one record per CDR3 protein. The sample has approximately 200,000 distinct CDR3 sequences, 5% to 6.5% seen once. The rearrangement joins TRBV7-6 to TRBJ2-1; 7 bases align to TRBD1. The sample consisted of PBMCs, taken before TCRalphabeta/CD19-depleted stem cell transplant. This receptor was obtained from a girl under two years old with combined immunodeficiency, due to receive a stem cell transplant. CDR3 coding DNA: TGTGCCAGCAGCCGGTTGAGGGACAGAGATGAGCAGTTCTTC. Translation: CASSRLRDRDEQFF.